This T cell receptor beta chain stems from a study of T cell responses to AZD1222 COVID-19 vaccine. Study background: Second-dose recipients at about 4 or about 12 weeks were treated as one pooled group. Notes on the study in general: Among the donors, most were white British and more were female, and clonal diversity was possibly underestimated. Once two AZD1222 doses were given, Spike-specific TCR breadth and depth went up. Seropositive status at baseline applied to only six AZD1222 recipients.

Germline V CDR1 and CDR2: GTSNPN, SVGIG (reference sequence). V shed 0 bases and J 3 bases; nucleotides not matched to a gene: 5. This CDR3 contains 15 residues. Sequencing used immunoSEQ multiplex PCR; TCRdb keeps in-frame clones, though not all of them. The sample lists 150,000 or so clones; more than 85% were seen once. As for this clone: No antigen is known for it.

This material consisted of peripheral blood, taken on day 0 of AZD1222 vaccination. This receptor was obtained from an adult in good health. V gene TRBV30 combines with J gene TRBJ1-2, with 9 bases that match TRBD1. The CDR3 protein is CAWSVPGQGYYGYTF. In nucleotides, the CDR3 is TGTGCCTGGAGTGTACCTGGACAGGGGTACTATGGCTACACCTTC.